This T cell receptor beta chain was recovered during a study of blood T cell repertoires in COVID-19 (dated by TCRdb to 2020 to 2022). In terms of the full investigation: Samples covering the acute and convalescent phases of COVID-19 were provided by collaborators in the United States, Italy and Spain. A freely available public database, intended as a resource for researchers studying the immune response to SARS-CoV-2, is where the repertoires were released. A de-identified subject ID, COVID-19 status, age in years and sex were almost always included in the sample metadata. The samples were drawn from two sources: the first 160 participants of the ongoing ImmuneRACE study, and 1,254 subjects contributed by 6 global collaborators. The dataset comprised deeply sampled blood TCRbeta repertoires from subjects exposed to, actively infected with, or recovered from COVID-19. Where available, HLA class I and class II types were taken from metadata supplied by the sample provider and were not determined by assay-based typing. The prospective study material was composed of cDNA or gDNA derived from T cells, B-cell-depleted T cells, or PBMCs. Summary of the overall study and its limitations: The amount of clinical and demographic metadata varied by source and participant and was provided uncurated.

TCRbeta CDR3 regions were amplified from genomic DNA using the immunoSEQ Assay, a bias-controlled multiplex PCR. For the original study's pipeline: Nucleated cell counts per sample were estimated from amplification of reference gene primers within the assay. To quantify the absolute abundance of each unique TCRbeta CDR3 rearrangement, sequence reads were collapsed and filtered. For each sample, productive Simpson clonality was calculated as the square root of Simpson's diversity index over productive rearrangements. Here the immuneACCESS table is served through TCRdb, limited to in-frame sequences with V and J called. Missing clones are a known gap in these copies; in checked studies unresolved V genes cover under half, and the rest lacks a known reason. V and J calls and clone size follow that table, whereas D and trimming were derived from the DNA. Within this sample are around 76,000 clones, with about 80% of them counted one time only. The ten most abundant clones make up 0.83% of the sample.

Whole blood was collected in K2EDTA tubes by collaborating institutions according to the institutions' own protocols. For TCRbeta analysis, collaborators shipped samples as frozen whole blood, isolated PBMCs, or DNA extracted from either of those sample types. About this clone itself: Its binding antigen is unknown. Base qualities are not recorded, but no much larger clone differs from it by a single base.

V drops 5 bases and J drops 1 base, leaving 2 bases in between. Spanning cysteine to phenylalanine, the CDR3 consists of 11 amino acids. The DNA shown is the 33-base CDR3, in frame from base 1. From the germline V gene, CDR1 is SGHTA and CDR2 is FQGNSA. The specimen was peripheral blood. The chain uses TRBV7-2 and TRBJ1-1; the D gene cannot be resolved reliably. The sequence came from a woman between 70 and 85 years old with acute or convalescent COVID-19. The DNA sequence follows: TGTGCCAGCAGCCAGAACACTGAAGCTTTCTTT. It is translated as CASSQNTEAFF. Where the CDR3 stops, the reference TRBV7-2 and TRBJ1-1 genes take over; the full variable domain is GAGVSQSPSNKVTEKGKDVELRCDPISGHTALYWYRQSLGQGLEFLIYFQGNSAPDKSGLPSDRFSAERTGGSVSTLTIQRTQQEDSAVYLCASSQNTEAFFGQGTRLTVV.